These 7 T cell receptor beta chains were all obtained from the same sample, sequenced in a study of cytomegalovirus exposure and HLA in healthy donors. Repertoires were generated with immunoSEQ multiplex PCR, while TCRdb's copy carries only in-frame clones and drops some. The repertoire has fewer than 90,000 clones, around 94% of them found once; the top ten carry around 2.1%. The source material was PBMCs. The receptors were sampled from a woman aged 18-30 years in good health and CMV-seronegative.

This clone appeared once. The chain uses TRBV5-5 and TRBJ1-6; 9 bases fit TRBD1. Germline V CDR1 and CDR2: SGHKS, YYEKEE (reference sequence). Unmatched junction bases numbered 11, after V lost 3 bases and J lost 7 bases. The CDR3 runs to 17 residues. The CDR3 loop reads CASSSSPGTGFNSPLHF. The CDR3 bases are TGTGCCAGCAGCTCAAGTCCCGGGACAGGGTTCAATTCACCCCTCCACTTT.

The chain combines TRBV2 with TRBJ1-1; no firm D call. The CDR3 covers 13 residues. Trimming took off 7 bases at V and 0 bases at J, with 9 bases between the two ends. CDR1 is SNHLY and CDR2 is FYNNEI in the germline V gene. The DNA of the CDR3 is TGTGCCAGCAAGGGAGCGGTGAACACTGAAGCTTTCTTT. Its protein is CASKGAVNTEAFF.

This chain connects TRBV6-1 to TRBJ2-3; 8 nucleotides match TRBD1. In germline, CDR1 is MNHNS, CDR2 SASEGT. Trimming removed 8 bases from V and 6 bases from J; junction bases left unmatched: 10. This CDR3 is built from 14 residues. Here the CDR3 DNA reads TGTGCCAGCGGGACGATGACAGGGGCCGATACGCAGTATTTT. Translating gives CASGTMTGADTQYF.

The J gene is TRBJ2-1, the V gene TRBV27, with D hard to call. The germline V and J ends were trimmed by 4 bases and 8 bases, with 6 bases remaining between them. The CDR3 sequence is 11 residues long. Germline CDR1 MNHEY, CDR2 SMNVEV (reference sequence). CDR3 in amino acids: CASSSLYEQFF. CDR3 in DNA: TGTGCCAGCAGTTCACTCTATGAGCAGTTCTTC.

The chain joins TRBV29-1 to TRBJ1-1; TRBD1 is a possible D gene (5 bases). Per germline, CDR1 SQVTM and CDR2 ANQGSEA. The CDR3 runs 13 residues. Trimming removed 6 bases from V and 2 bases from J, with 13 bases in between. CDR3 DNA sequence: TGCAGCGTAATCGGGGGACCTAACACTGAAGCTTTCTTT. Translating it yields CSVIGGPNTEAFF.

The chain links TRBV28 to TRBJ2-7; D perhaps matches TRBD1 (6 bases). V was clipped by 6 bases and J by 6 bases, with 18 bases between them. This CDR3 region has 14 residues. Germline V gene lookup returns CDR1 MDHEN and CDR2 SYDVKM. CDR3 in DNA: TGTGCCAGCAGGGACGGACAGACCCTATTCGAGCAGTACTTC. Translation: CASRDGQTLFEQYF.

V is TRBV6-1 and J is TRBJ2-3; 9 bases agree with TRBD1. Germline loops: CDR1 MNHNS, CDR2 SASEGT. CDR3 length equals 14 residues. V dropped 6 bases and J dropped 6; count of bases not matched to a gene: 7. The CDR3 reads CASSVDRGADTQYF. The DNA of the CDR3 is TGTGCCAGCAGCGTCGACAGGGGGGCGGATACGCAGTATTTT.